The clone carrying this T cell receptor (beta chain) appeared a few times. The antigen remains unidentified. Using RNA transcripts as the source, TCR beta CDR3 regions were amplified. Researchers ran a first-round RT-PCR on the TCR CDR3 using the HTBI primer set. MiXCR, run by TCRdb on the multiplex PCR reads, gives a single entry per CDR3 protein. The sample consists of 480,000 or so distinct CDR3 sequences, under 15% of them appearing once. The data stem from a study of T cells in Graves' hyperthyroidism and ophthalmopathy. Study-wide results and limits: Peripheral blood also featured most of the thyroid clonotypes expanded above 0.001.

The germline gives CDR1 MNHEY, CDR2 SMNVEV (reference sequence). This CDR3 is 14 amino acids long. V lost 3 bases, J lost 4 bases, and 12 bases lay in between. The sequence was obtained from a woman between 18 and 30 years old with Graves' hyperthyroidism. The chain links TRBV27 to TRBJ1-1; no clear D. Sequencing input: blood. The CDR3 sequence: CASSFLGMSTEAFF. The CDR3 region has the DNA TGTGCCAGCAGTTTCCTAGGCATGAGCACTGAAGCTTTCTTT.